Below are 10 T cell receptor beta chains sequenced from a single sample in a study of T-cell reconstitution after alpha-beta-depleted transplantation in children. TCRbeta library construction was performed incorporating unique molecular identifiers. TCRdb analysed the PCR reads with MiXCR anew, one entry per CDR3 protein. The sample records 70,000 or so distinct CDR3 sequences, roughly a tenth being singletons. Specimen: PBMCs, collected before TCRalphabeta/CD19-depleted stem cell transplant. These receptors all stem from a boy younger than 18 with acute myeloid leukemia, due to receive a stem cell transplant.

This clonotype was counted at least ten times. The chain is built from TRBV3-1 and TRBJ1-1, with D tentatively TRBD1 (5 bases). Germline V gene data show CDR1 as LGHDT and CDR2 as YNNKEL (reference sequence). The V end was cut by 5 bases, the J end by 5 bases, with 21 bases between. The CDR3 length is 16 residues. The CDR3 protein is CASSYRGSGVFTEAFF. As DNA, the CDR3 is TGTGCCAGCAGCTATCGTGGATCGGGGGTTTTTACTGAAGCTTTCTTT. The entire variable domain, with the rest obtained from reference TRBV3-1 and TRBJ1-1, is as follows: DTAVSQTPKYLVTQMGNDKSIKCEQNLGHDTMYWYKQDSKKFLKIMFSYNNKELIINETVPNRFSPKSPDKAHLNLHINSLELGDSAVYFCASSYRGSGVFTEAFFGQGTRLTVV.

This clonotype occurred many times. The chain has TRBV12-3 or TRBV12-4 and TRBJ1-1; 7 bases match TRBD1. J lost 5 bases, V lost 5 bases, and 11 bases had no gene match. The CDR3 sequence is 15 residues long. The CDR3 reads CASSPTGRGRTEAFF. CDR3 sequence (DNA): TGTGCCAGCAGTCCGACAGGGCGGGGGCGAACTGAAGCTTTCTTT.

This clonotype appeared many times. The chain employs TRBV24-1 and TRBJ2-1, with TRBD2 identical over 9 bases. Germline trimming cut 1 base from V and 5 bases from J; bases unmatched to any gene: 14. Germline V gene data show CDR1 as KGHDR and CDR2 as SFDVKD. The CDR3 is 19 amino acids. CDR3 protein: CATSDFGLALGRRNNEQFF. DNA of the CDR3: TGTGCCACCAGTGATTTCGGACTAGCGTTGGGACGTAGAAACAATGAGCAGTTCTTC.

This clonotype was counted at least ten times. The chain employs TRBV7-3 and TRBJ1-2; 9 bases are a match to TRBD1. Per germline, CDR1 SGHTA and CDR2 FQGTGA. Germline trimming cut 2 bases from V and 5 bases from J; bases unmatched to any gene: 12. The CDR3 runs to 17 residues. This chain's CDR3 is CASSLSGTGRGPYGYTF. CDR3 bases: TGTGCCAGCAGCTTATCCGGGACAGGGAGAGGACCTTATGGCTACACCTTC.

This clonotype has ten or more counts. The V gene is TRBV6-1, the J gene TRBJ2-6; TRBD1 is a possible D gene (5 bases). Germline CDR1 MNHNS, CDR2 SASEGT. With 5 bases removed from V and 0 bases from J, the gap between germline ends came to 14 bases. CDR3 size: 17 residues. The CDR3 DNA is TGTGCCAGCAGTCCCCAGACAGCGCTCTCTGGGGCCAACGTCCTGACTTTC. This sequence encodes CASSPQTALSGANVLTF.

This clonotype was recorded at least ten times. The chain carries TRBV7-9 and TRBJ1-1; unclear D gene. CDR1 SEHNR and CDR2 FQNEAQ come from the germline V gene (reference sequence). V was clipped by 4 bases and J by 4 bases, with 4 bases between them. The CDR3 contains 11 residues. The CDR3 region has the DNA TGTGCCAGCAGCTGGGGCACTGAAGCTTTCTTT. Its translation is CASSWGTEAFF.

There are many counts of this clonotype. The V call is TRBV5-6, the J call TRBJ1-2; D is perhaps TRBD1 (6 bases). This CDR3 has 14 amino acids. Trimming cost V 0 bases and J 6 bases, with 12 bases left between them. Germline CDR1 reads SGHDT; CDR2 reads YYEEEE. The CDR3 region is CASSLATGPNGYTF. The DNA for the CDR3 is TGTGCCAGCAGCTTGGCGACAGGACCCAATGGCTACACCTTC.

This clonotype appeared a few times. The CDR3 nucleotides are TGCAGTGCTAGAGAGTTGGGAAAGAAGACCTATAATTCACCCCTCCACTTT. Protein: CSARELGKKTYNSPLHF. The J gene is TRBJ1-6, the V gene TRBV20-1; D not resolved. V gave up 0 bases and J gave up 2 bases, with 14 bases separating them. Germline-derived CDR1 and CDR2 are DFQATT and SNEGSKA (reference sequence). This CDR3 is 17 amino acids long.

On this clonotype: This could be a read error, since a much larger clone is one nucleotide away. V and J are TRBV20-1 and TRBJ1-5; D remains unclear. CDR1 is DFQATT and CDR2 is SNEGSKA in the germline V gene (reference sequence). The CDR3 is made up of 16 amino acids. CDR3 bases: TGCATTGCTAGAGATCGGGGAGGGAGCGCGCATCAGCCCCAGCATTTT. This sequence encodes CIARDRGGSAHQPQHF.

In its sample, this clonotype ranks as medium-sized. The chain carries TRBV5-1 and TRBJ2-7, with TRBD2 matching over 7 bases. The CDR3 is 13 amino acids. Germline V gene sequence: CDR1 SGHRS, CDR2 YFSETQ. V dropped 0 bases and J dropped 4; count of bases not matched to a gene: 1. The CDR3, as DNA: TGCGCCAGCAGCTTGGACGGGAGGTACGAGCAGTACTTC. As protein: CASSLDGRYEQYF.